This is a list of T cell receptor beta chains from one sample in a study of neoadjuvant nivolumab and ipilimumab in lung cancer. Profiled with immunoSEQ multiplex PCR; TCRdb holds only in-frame clones, not every one. This table holds roughly 45,000 clones, around 89% found once. The input for sequencing was blood, taken before neoadjuvant nivolumab, alone or with ipilimumab. Every receptor here comes from an adult with non-small cell lung cancer. Some clones in this sample may be carry-over from other donors' samples. The CDR3 runs from the conserved cysteine through the conserved F or W. The D gene is left open where the match is weak. Not all rows give a size; the values are once, few, many and, for expanded clones, a class.

J gene	V gene	D gene	clone size	CDR3 protein	CDR3 DNA
TRBJ2-7	TRBV18	TRBD2	-	CASSPPSGSRYEQYF	TGTGCCAGCTCACCACCTAGCGGGAGTAGATACGAGCAGTACTTC
TRBJ1-2	TRBV30	TRBD1	-	CAWRRDSEAYGYTF	TGTGCCTGGAGGCGGGACAGCGAGGCCTATGGCTACACCTTC
TRBJ2-7	TRBV5-1	-	-	CTSSLGNTGAYEQYF	TGCACCAGCAGCTTGGGTAACACCGGGGCGTACGAGCAGTACTTC
TRBJ2-1	TRBV9	-	-	CASSVNGQNYNEQFF	TGTGCCAGCAGCGTAAATGGGCAGAATTACAATGAGCAGTTCTTC
TRBJ1-1	TRBV5-1	-	-	CASSLAQPNTEAFF	TGCGCCAGCAGCTTAGCACAGCCGAACACTGAAGCTTTCTTT
TRBJ2-1	TRBV9	TRBD2	once	CASSVGTSGAYNEQFF	TGTGCCAGCAGCGTTGGGACTAGCGGGGCCTACAATGAGCAGTTCTTC
TRBJ2-3	TRBV5-1	-	-	CASSLGSTDTQYF	TGCGCCAGCAGCTTGGGAAGCACAGATACGCAGTATTTT
TRBJ2-1	TRBV5-4	-	-	CASSYGSSSYNEQFF	TGTGCCAGCAGCTATGGTAGCAGCTCCTACAATGAGCAGTTCTTC
TRBJ1-5	TRBV9	-	-	CASREEENSNQPQHF	TGTGCCAGCAGAGAGGAGGAGAATAGCAATCAGCCCCAGCATTTT
TRBJ2-3	TRBV11-2	TRBD1	-	CASSPRTGTDTQYF	TGTGCCAGCAGCCCACGGACAGGGACAGATACGCAGTATTTT
TRBJ2-7	TRBV7-9	TRBD1	few	CASSSTGVEQYF	TGTGCCAGCAGCTCAACAGGGGTCGAGCAGTACTTC
TRBJ2-1	TRBV5-1	TRBD2	-	CASSLGSGRSNEQFF	TGCGCCAGCAGCTTGGGTAGCGGGAGATCCAATGAGCAGTTCTTC
TRBJ1-5	TRBV12-2	-	-	CASRLASRVRIYRSYSNQPQHF	TGTGCAAGTCGCTTAGCTTCAAGGGTCCGGATATATAGGTCCTATAGCAATCAGCCCCAGCATTTT
TRBJ1-1	TRBV5-1	TRBD1	-	CASSLVGQGTEAFF	TGCGCCAGCAGCTTGGTGGGACAGGGGACTGAAGCTTTCTTT
TRBJ2-7	TRBV27	-	-	CASSLEVRRGAGGEQYF	TGTGCCAGCAGTTTAGAGGTCCGGCGGGGGGCAGGGGGCGAGCAGTACTTC
TRBJ2-1	TRBV6-1	TRBD2	-	CASNLLAGGLNEQFF	TGTGCCAGCAACCTACTAGCGGGAGGGTTGAATGAGCAGTTCTTC
TRBJ2-1	TRBV5-1	-	-	CASSLLVNDEQFF	TGCGCCAGCAGCCTACTGGTTAACGATGAGCAGTTCTTC
TRBJ1-1	TRBV4-1	-	-	CASSQDRRTGTSPNTEAFF	TGCGCCAGCAGCCAGGATAGGCGGACGGGTACCAGTCCGAACACTGAAGCTTTCTTT
TRBJ2-5	TRBV7-7	TRBD1	once	CASSSTGAETQYF	TGTGCTAGCAGCTCAACAGGGGCAGAGACCCAGTACTTC
TRBJ2-7	TRBV4-1	TRBD1	-	CASSQDLISGTGGYEQYF	TGCGCCAGCAGCCAAGACCTGATATCCGGGACAGGGGGCTACGAGCAGTACTTC
TRBJ2-5	TRBV7-3	-	-	CASSLGRAGETQYF	TGTGCCAGCAGCTTAGGGCGGGCAGGAGAGACCCAGTACTTC
TRBJ2-3	TRBV19	-	-	CASSIRPTDTQYF	TGTGCCAGTAGTATCCGCCCCACAGATACGCAGTATTTT